Presented here are 31 T cell receptor beta chains from one specimen sequenced in a study of CD8 T cells in ankylosing spondylitis. General observations from the study: In ankylosing spondylitis blood, a motif of seven or eight highly homologous TCR beta variants appeared characteristic.

What these receptors recognize is not known. One entry per CDR3 protein results from TCRdb running MiXCR on the 5' RACE reads. The data show around 430,000 distinct CDR3 sequences, about 15% seen once. The sequenced sample consisted of blood, either unsorted or a sorted T cell fraction (not recorded which). Receptors were obtained from a male donor with ankylosing spondylitis.

This chain uses TRBV7-9 with TRBJ2-7; D remains unclear. This CDR3 is built from 12 residues. V was clipped by 5 bases and J by 9 bases, with 14 bases between them. Germline CDR1 reads SEHNR; CDR2 reads FQNEAQ (reference sequence). The CDR3 sequence is CASSPGASGQYF. The DNA of the CDR3 is TGTGCCAGCAGCCCCGGTGCGAGTGGGCAGTACTTC.

This clonotype was seen a few times. The chain combines TRBV7-2 with TRBJ1-3, with 8 bases identical to TRBD1. Germline V gene data show CDR1 as SGHTA and CDR2 as FQGNSA. The CDR3 has 17 amino acids. The junction had 8 bases not matched to a gene; V was cut back by 4 bases and J by 0 bases. CDR3 in DNA: TGTGCCAGCAGCTCCCAGTGGACAGGGAGCTCTGGAAACACCATATATTTT. Translation: CASSSQWTGSSGNTIYF.

The rearrangement uses TRBV6-5 and TRBJ1-1; D gene ambiguous. This CDR3 is 13 amino acids long. Trimming left V 2 bases short and J 2 bases short, with 6 bases between. Germline values: CDR1 MNHEY, CDR2 SVGAGI. CDR3 sequence (DNA): TGTGCCAGCAGTTACCTCGGTAACACTGAAGCTTTCTTT. It is translated as CASSYLGNTEAFF.

The gene calls are TRBV7-2 and TRBJ2-1; 9 bases map to TRBD2. The junction had 11 bases not matched to a gene; V was cut back by 2 bases and J by 9 bases. Germline V lookup: CDR1 SGHTA, CDR2 FQGNSA. This CDR3 has 16 residues. The DNA for the CDR3 is TGTGCCAGCAGCTTATTTGCTAGCGGGGTCGAGAGTGAGCAGTTCTTC. Translating it yields CASSLFASGVESEQFF.

This chain connects TRBV12-3 or TRBV12-4 to TRBJ2-1; D ambiguous. CDR3 length: 12 amino acids. Trimming removed 8 bases at V and 4 bases at J, with 9 bases between. The DNA for the CDR3 is TGTGCCAGCGGTGGAGCGTACAATGAGCAGTTCTTC. Protein: CASGGAYNEQFF.

At least ten counts were recorded for this clonotype. The V and J genes are TRBV20-1 and TRBJ2-5, with TRBD2 as a possible D gene (6 bases). Between the trimmed V and J ends, which lost 3 bases and 5 bases, there was a span of 16 bases. Germline V lookup: CDR1 DFQATT, CDR2 SNEGSKA (reference sequence). The CDR3 loop spans 14 amino acids. The CDR3 protein is CSARGGIFSETQYF. CDR3 nucleotide sequence: TGCAGTGCTAGGGGCGGGATTTTTTCGGAGACCCAGTACTTC.

This clonotype was detected only a few times. The rearrangement uses TRBV20-1 and TRBJ2-2; TRBD2 matches at 11 bases. CDR3 size: 16 residues. Trimming took 3 bases from V and 4 from J; bases not matched to a gene: 7. Germline V gives CDR1 DFQATT, CDR2 SNEGSKA (reference sequence). CDR3 sequence (DNA): TGCAGTGCTAGGCCTAGCGGGAGGACGACCACCGGGGAGCTGTTTTTT. This codes for CSARPSGRTTTGELFF.

DNA for the CDR3: TGTGCCAGCAGCTTAGAGGGCCCTGGACTAGCGGGAGATGGAAAGTACTTC. Its protein product is CASSLEGPGLAGDGKYF. The chain joins TRBV7-6 to TRBJ2-5; 13 positions agree with TRBD2. The J segment lost 12 bases and the V segment lost 1 base, leaving 14 bases of the junction unmatched. There are 17 residues in the CDR3. Germline lookup yields CDR1 SGHVS and CDR2 FNYEAQ.

This clonotype was counted a few times. The chain links TRBV5-1 to TRBJ1-1; perhaps TRBD1 as D (5 bases). CDR3 size: 14 residues. With 6 bases removed from V and 5 bases from J, the gap between germline ends came to 17 bases. Looked up from germline, CDR1 is SGHRS and CDR2 is YFSETQ. The CDR3 protein is CASKRGGEVTEAFF. Written as DNA, the CDR3 is TGCGCCAGCAAAAGGGGCGGGGAAGTAACTGAAGCTTTCTTT. Complete variable domain (other parts from reference TRBV5-1 and TRBJ1-1): KAGVTQTPRYLIKTRGQQVTLSCSPISGHRSVSWYQQTPGQGLQFLFEYFSETQRNKGNFPGRFSGRQFSNSRSEMNVSTLELGDSALYLCASKRGGEVTEAFFGQGTRLTVV.

This clonotype appeared many times. The V gene is TRBV5-5, the J gene TRBJ2-5, with TRBD1 matching 8 bases. The CDR3 spans 16 residues. The germline V gene has CDR1 SGHKS and CDR2 YYEKEE (reference sequence). J was trimmed by 5 bases and V by 0 bases; bases with no gene match: 9. For the CDR3, the DNA is TGTGCCAGCAGCTTGGGAGGTCAGGGGGCATGGGAGACCCAGTACTTC. It translates to CASSLGGQGAWETQYF.

This clonotype was seen a few times. The rearrangement uses TRBV28 and TRBJ2-1; the match to TRBD1 covers 8 bases. The CDR3 sequence is 18 residues long. The trim removed 3 bases at V and 2 bases at J, leaving 12 bases unmatched. Germline CDR1 reads MDHEN; CDR2 reads SYDVKM. The CDR3 DNA reads as TGTGCCAGCAGTTTCCCTTACGGACAGGGAATGGCCTACAATGAGCAGTTCTTC. Translation: CASSFPYGQGMAYNEQFF.

The genes are TRBV3-1 and TRBJ2-2; possibly TRBD1 for D (6 bases). Germline V lookup: CDR1 LGHDT, CDR2 YNNKEL (reference sequence). CDR3 length equals 16 residues. V gave up 7 bases and J gave up 6 bases, with 21 bases separating them. CDR3 DNA: TGTGCCAGCACGAAGCAAGGGGGTTCCAATTCCGGGGAGCTGTTTTTT. This sequence encodes CASTKQGGSNSGELFF.

V is TRBV15 and J is TRBJ1-5; D unresolved. The V gene lost 0 bases and the J gene lost 4 bases, with 10 bases spanning the gap. The CDR3 covers 15 residues. Germline V lookup: CDR1 LNHNV, CDR2 YYDKDF (reference sequence). CDR3 amino acids: CATSREKGPNQPQHF. CDR3 coding DNA: TGTGCCACCAGCAGAGAAAAGGGTCCGAATCAGCCCCAGCATTTT.

This clonotype occurred a few times. The gene calls are TRBV20-1 and TRBJ1-2; D unclear. CDR1 and CDR2 (germline): DFQATT, SNEGSKA (reference sequence). Between the trimmed V and J ends, which lost 0 bases and 0 bases, there was a span of 5 bases. This CDR3 has 13 amino acids. The CDR3 spells CSAREISNYGYTF. CDR3 coding DNA: TGCAGTGCTAGAGAAATATCTAACTATGGCTACACCTTC.

V is TRBV4-3 and J is TRBJ2-1; TRBD1 or TRBD2 may be the D gene (5 bases each). Trimming shortened V by 4 bases and J by 9 bases, and 13 bases separated the two germline ends. The CDR3 extends over 13 amino acids. Germline V gene data show CDR1 as LGHNA and CDR2 as YSLEER. The DNA of the CDR3 is TGCGCCAGCAGCCCACGGGGCTACGGTGAGCAGTTCTTC. It is translated as CASSPRGYGEQFF.

In this sample, this clonotype turned up a few times. This rearrangement joins TRBV7-3 to TRBJ2-4; TRBD2 might be the D (7 bases). V lost 2 bases and J 5 bases, leaving 13 bases between the germline ends. Germline CDR1 is SGHTA and CDR2 is FQGTGA. The CDR3 extends over 15 amino acids. Written as DNA, the CDR3 is TGTGCCAGCAGCTTAGTGAGGGGGGGTCAAAACATTCAGTACTTC. Translating it yields CASSLVRGGQNIQYF.

This clonotype came up many times. The gene calls are TRBV6-5 and TRBJ1-1; D is perhaps TRBD1 (5 bases). Germline CDR1 MNHEY, CDR2 SVGAGI. This CDR3 comprises 14 residues. The V end was cut by 2 bases, the J end by 4 bases, with 11 bases between. The CDR3 DNA reads as TGTGCCAGCAGTTACGGGCAGGGAGGCACTGAAGCTTTCTTT. Its translation: CASSYGQGGTEAFF.

J is TRBJ1-5 and V is TRBV12-3 or TRBV12-4, with 9 positions matching TRBD1. The CDR3 contains 14 residues. Trimming cost V 6 bases and J 3 bases; bases outside gene matches: 3. CDR3 in DNA: TGTGCCAGCAGCCTACAGGGGGCCAATCAGCCCCAGCATTTT. Encoded protein: CASSLQGANQPQHF.

This clonotype has more than one count but fewer than ten. The chain employs TRBV29-1 and TRBJ2-3; TRBD1 matches 9 bases. Germline V gives CDR1 SQVTM, CDR2 ANQGSEA. The CDR3 covers 13 residues. The V segment lost 6 bases and the J segment 14 bases; nucleotides outside the gene matches: 15. CDR3 DNA: TGCAGCGTACGGGACAGGGTATTGGAAGGGACGTATTTT. This encodes CSVRDRVLEGTYF.

This clonotype was counted a few times. This chain connects TRBV28 to TRBJ2-2; TRBD2 agrees at 11 bases. Germline lookup yields CDR1 MDHEN and CDR2 SYDVKM. Unmatched junction bases numbered 5, after V lost 1 base and J lost 7 bases. This CDR3 region has 16 residues. The CDR3 region is CASSLSRLAGHGELFF. For the CDR3, the DNA is TGTGCCAGCAGTTTATCTCGACTAGCGGGACACGGGGAGCTGTTTTTT.

The chain couples TRBV30 to TRBJ1-1; D unclear. Germline V gene lookup returns CDR1 GTSNPN and CDR2 SVGIG (reference sequence). Trimming removed 0 bases from V and 0 bases from J, with 8 bases in between. This CDR3 has 14 residues. CDR3 residues: CAWSVLGMNTEAFF. The CDR3 DNA reads TGTGCCTGGAGTGTCTTGGGCATGAACACTGAAGCTTTCTTT.

This clonotype was counted a few times. The chain has TRBV2 and TRBJ2-7; possibly TRBD2 for D (6 bases). Germline-derived CDR1 and CDR2 are SNHLY and FYNNEI. The CDR3 extends over 14 amino acids. Trimming left V 7 bases short and J 7 bases short, with 20 bases between. The CDR3 loop is CASTSPGTGVEQYF. The CDR3, as DNA: TGTGCCAGCACGTCCCCCGGTACGGGGGTAGAGCAGTACTTC.

The rearrangement links TRBV3-1 to TRBJ2-1; D is perhaps TRBD1 (6 bases). V dropped 1 base and J dropped 4 bases, with 11 bases sitting between them. Per the germline V gene, CDR1 is LGHDT and CDR2 is YNNKEL (reference sequence). This CDR3 contains 15 residues. The DNA for the CDR3 is TGTGCCAGCAGCCAAGTTCAGGGGTGGTACAATGAGCAGTTCTTC. This codes for CASSQVQGWYNEQFF.

This clonotype was detected only a few times. This rearrangement joins TRBV20-1 to TRBJ1-1; the match to TRBD1 covers 9 bases. CDR3 length: 15 amino acids. Losses at the gene ends were 6 bases for V and 0 bases for J; bases not matched to a gene: 8. Germline V gene sequence: CDR1 DFQATT, CDR2 SNEGSKA (reference sequence). The CDR3 region has the DNA TGCAGTGCCGGTACAGGGGGCGGATTGAACACTGAAGCTTTCTTT. Protein product: CSAGTGGGLNTEAFF.

V and J are TRBV7-2 and TRBJ1-5; D is unresolved. The CDR3 consists of 15 residues. CDR1 and CDR2 from the germline V gene are SGHTA and FQGNSA. The V and J ends lost 4 bases and 7 bases respectively, with 17 bases between them. The CDR3 DNA is TGTGCCAGCAGCTACGAGGACCGCCAGGCACAGCCCCAGCATTTT. This codes for CASSYEDRQAQPQHF. The whole variable domain, filled in from reference TRBV7-2 and TRBJ1-5, reads GAGVSQSPSNKVTEKGKDVELRCDPISGHTALYWYRQSLGQGLEFLIYFQGNSAPDKSGLPSDRFSAERTGGSVSTLTIQRTQQEDSAVYLCASSYEDRQAQPQHFGDGTRLSIL.

Comments on this clonotype: At one of its ends the junction is not consistent with the germline gene, which may arise from a read error. V usage is TRBV7-2 and J usage is TRBJ2-3; a weak D match, TRBD1 (5 bases). The length of the CDR3 is 13 residues. CDR1 and CDR2 from the germline V gene are SGHTA and FQGNSA. Written as DNA, the CDR3 is TGTGCCAGCAGCGCCCGACAGACAGAAACGCAGTATTTT. Translation gives CASSARQTETQYF.

This clonotype was picked up a small number of times. The chain employs TRBV28 and TRBJ1-5; D is perhaps TRBD1 (5 bases). The V gene lost 7 bases and the J gene lost 0 bases, with 13 bases spanning the gap. Germline loops: CDR1 MDHEN, CDR2 SYDVKM. The CDR3 spans 15 residues. The CDR3 region has the DNA TGTGCCAGCACCTCGACAGCGTATAGCAATCAGCCCCAGCATTTT. This translates into CASTSTAYSNQPQHF.

This clonotype has only a few counts. The chain recombines TRBV3-1 with TRBJ2-1; 8 bases match TRBD2. Germline assignment: CDR1 LGHDT and CDR2 YNNKEL (reference sequence). V shed 7 bases, J shed 8 bases, and the junction held 7 bases outside the gene matches. The CDR3 loop spans 13 amino acids. The chain's CDR3 is CASTRGAVDEQFF. DNA of the CDR3: TGTGCCAGCACGCGGGGGGCGGTCGATGAGCAGTTCTTC.

The chain uses TRBV24-1 and TRBJ2-3; 12 bases line up with TRBD2. The CDR3 has 16 amino acids. The V gene's germline CDR1 is KGHDR and CDR2 SFDVKD. The trim removed 6 bases at V and 3 bases at J, leaving 6 bases unmatched. The DNA of the CDR3 is TGTGCCACCAGTTCGACTAGCGGGAGTTTGACAGATACGCAGTATTTT. Translation gives CATSSTSGSLTDTQYF.

The rearrangement joins TRBV5-6 to TRBJ1-5; no clear D gene. This CDR3 is 14 amino acids long. The germline V gene has CDR1 SGHDT and CDR2 YYEEEE. V was shortened by 2 bases and J by 11 bases, with 17 bases between the two germline ends. CDR3 in amino acids: CASSFGRSFGAQHF. The DNA for the CDR3 is TGTGCCAGCAGCTTCGGGAGGTCCTTCGGGGCCCAGCATTTT. The entire variable domain, with the rest obtained from reference TRBV5-6 and TRBJ1-5, is as follows: DAGVTQSPTHLIKTRGQQVTLRCSPKSGHDTVSWYQQALGQGPQFIFQYYEEEERQRGNFPDRFSGHQFPNYSSELNVNALLLGDSALYLCASSFGRSFGAQHFGDGTRLSIL.

In its sample, this clonotype was seen a few times. The chain has TRBV4-1 and TRBJ1-3, with a weak D call TRBD1 (5 bases). There are 15 residues in the CDR3. Germline-derived CDR1 and CDR2 are MGHRA and YSYEKL. V gave up 4 bases and J gave up 4 bases, with 14 bases separating them. The DNA of the CDR3 is TGCGCCAGCAGCCCCAGGGAAACGGGGGGAAACACCATATATTTT. This translates into CASSPRETGGNTIYF.